Given below is one T cell receptor (beta chain) in context. The data were taken from a study of blood T cell repertoires in COVID-19. Looked up from germline, CDR1 is SEHNR and CDR2 is FQNEAQ (reference sequence). Trimming left V 3 bases short and J 5 bases short, with 13 bases between. This CDR3 region has 14 residues. In the authors' workflow: Using reference gene primer amplification, nucleated cell counts were estimated. The protocol was immunoSEQ multiplex PCR, while the TCRdb copy is restricted to in-frame clones and leaves out a portion. For V, J and clone size, that table is used; D and trimming come from the DNA. The data contain around 210,000 clones, about 78% of them singletons.

Input material: peripheral blood. The chain recombines TRBV7-9 with TRBJ1-1; possibly TRBD1 for D (5 bases). The receptor was isolated from a woman aged 70-85 years with acute or convalescent COVID-19. The CDR3 region is CASSLYGAGTEAFF. In nucleotides, the CDR3 is TGTGCCAGCAGCTTGTATGGGGCAGGTACTGAAGCTTTCTTT.